These 17 T cell receptor beta chains were sequenced from one sample in a study of cytotoxic CD8 clonotypes in ibrutinib-treated CLL. Profiled with immunoSEQ multiplex PCR; TCRdb holds only in-frame clones, not every one. The data hold some 160,000 clones, with 81% observed a single time. The material was PBMCs, obtained after 12 months of ibrutinib treatment. All receptors derive from a human donor with chronic lymphocytic leukemia.

The V gene is TRBV6-5, the J gene TRBJ1-1, with D maybe TRBD1 (5 bases). The V gene lost 4 bases and the J gene lost 4 bases, with 13 bases spanning the gap. The germline gives CDR1 MNHEY, CDR2 SVGAGI. The CDR3 contains 14 residues. CDR3 protein: CASSFSGTFTEAFF. CDR3 bases: TGTGCCAGCAGTTTCTCCGGGACCTTCACTGAAGCTTTCTTT.

The chain joins TRBV7-6 to TRBJ1-1; 9 bases line up with TRBD1. V shed 6 bases and J 2 bases; nucleotides not matched to a gene: 7. This CDR3 is built from 15 residues. CDR1 is SGHVS and CDR2 is FNYEAQ in the germline V gene. CDR3: CASRQGTGKNTEAFF. The CDR3 nucleotides are TGTGCCAGCAGGCAGGGGACAGGGAAAAACACTGAAGCTTTCTTT.

A single count supports this clone. The V and J genes are TRBV4-2 and TRBJ2-1, with 10 bases fitting TRBD2. This CDR3 has 17 residues. V lost 5 bases to trimming and J lost 8 bases; unmatched junction nucleotides: 15. CDR1 LGHNA and CDR2 YNFKEQ come from the germline V gene. CDR3 nucleotides: TGTGCCAGCAGCGCCCAAGGGCTGCTAGCGGGGGTGCATGAGCAGTTCTTC. Protein sequence: CASSAQGLLAGVHEQFF.

This clone was counted only a few times. This chain joins TRBV7-3 and TRBJ2-3; a weak D match, TRBD2 (6 bases). Germline CDR1 and CDR2: SGHTA and FQGTGA. Trimming took off 1 base at V and 10 bases at J, with 15 bases between the two ends. This CDR3 has 14 amino acids. CDR3 bases: TGTGCCAGCAGCTTAATTGCGGGACCTGATGCGCAGTATTTT. Encoded protein: CASSLIAGPDAQYF.

The chain links TRBV11-2 to TRBJ1-1, with D tentatively TRBD1 (6 bases). The V end was cut by 2 bases, the J end by 11 bases, with 21 bases between. The CDR3 is 15 residues long. CDR1 and CDR2 from the germline V gene are SGHAT and FQNNGV. DNA for the CDR3: TGTGCCAGCAGCTTAAAGGCCAGGGGAGGCTTAAGGGCTTTCTTT. It translates to CASSLKARGGLRAFF. The complete variable domain, with remaining parts taken from reference TRBV11-2 and TRBJ1-1, reads EAGVAQSPRYKIIEKRQSVAFWCNPISGHATLYWYQQILGQGPKLLIQFQNNGVVDDSQLPKDRFSAERLKGVDSTLKIQPAKLEDSAVYLCASSLKARGGLRAFFGQGTRLTVV.

In regard to this clone: Germline and junction disagree at one end, which may indicate a read error. The chain is built from TRBV7-6 and TRBJ1-3; D perhaps matches TRBD1 (5 bases). This CDR3 region has 10 residues. Germline lookup yields CDR1 SGHVS and CDR2 FNYEAQ. The CDR3 loop is CATLGPVVDF. DNA for the CDR3: TGTGCCACCCTGGGACCTGTTGTAGATTTT. Supplemented by reference TRBV7-6 and TRBJ1-3, the full variable domain reads GAGVSQSPRYKVTKRGQDVALRCDPISGHVSLYWYRQALGQGPEFLTYFNYEAQQDKSGLPNDRFSAERPEGSISTLTIQRTEQRDSAMYRCATLGPVVDFGEGSWLTVV.

The chain has TRBV5-1 and TRBJ2-7; 11 bases are shared with TRBD1. There are 13 residues in the CDR3. Germline trimming cut 4 bases from V and 6 bases from J; bases unmatched to any gene: 3. Germline V lookup: CDR1 SGHRS, CDR2 YFSETQ. CDR3 coding DNA: TGCGCCAGCAGCCCGGACAGGGGGCTCGAGCAGTACTTC. Amino acid sequence: CASSPDRGLEQYF.

CDR3 nucleotide sequence: TGTGCCAGCAGCTACCTAGCGGGCGCCCAAGAGACCCAGTACTTC. Translated: CASSYLAGAQETQYF. V gene TRBV7-3 combines with J gene TRBJ2-5, with 8 bases aligning to TRBD2. CDR1 and CDR2 from the germline V gene are SGHTA and FQGTGA. The CDR3 sequence is 15 residues long. J was trimmed by 1 base and V by 4 bases; bases with no gene match: 5.

This rearrangement joins TRBV28 to TRBJ2-1; TRBD1 or TRBD2 may be the D gene (6 bases each). From germline, CDR1 is MDHEN and CDR2 SYDVKM. This CDR3 spans 15 amino acids. V dropped 7 bases and J dropped 3 bases, with 16 bases sitting between them. The CDR3 is CASTKGGILYNEQFF. In nucleotides, the CDR3 is TGTGCCAGCACAAAAGGGGGGATTCTCTACAATGAGCAGTTCTTC.

The CDR3 coding sequence is TGTGCCAGCAGCTTCCTAGCGGGAGGCGCCTACAATGAGCAGTTCTTC. Residues: CASSFLAGGAYNEQFF. The rearrangement joins TRBV7-9 to TRBJ2-1; 11 positions match TRBD2. V lost 3 bases and J lost 2; bases outside the gene matches: 3. The length of the CDR3 is 16 residues. Germline CDR1 and CDR2: SEHNR and FQNEAQ (reference sequence). The full variable domain, with the rest looked up from reference TRBV7-9 and TRBJ2-1, is DTGVSQNPRHKITKRGQNVTFRCDPISEHNRLYWYRQTLGQGPEFLTYFQNEAQLEKSRLLSDRFSAERPKGSFSTLEIQRTEQGDSAMYLCASSFLAGGAYNEQFFGPGTRLTVL.

This clone has more than one count but fewer than ten. V and J are TRBV28 and TRBJ2-7; D unclear. This CDR3 region has 14 residues. From germline, CDR1 is MDHEN and CDR2 SYDVKM. V was clipped by 6 bases and J by 5 bases, with 17 bases between them. The CDR3 protein is CASRHGPQADEQYF. CDR3 nucleotide sequence: TGTGCCAGCAGGCACGGACCCCAGGCGGACGAGCAGTACTTC.

Here the CDR3 reads CASSLGRWGQGILETQYF. The CDR3 nucleotides are TGTGCCAGCAGCTTAGGTCGGTGGGGGCAGGGAATTTTGGAGACCCAGTACTTC. The chain has TRBV11-2 and TRBJ2-5; possible D gene TRBD1, 6 bases. The CDR3 extends over 18 amino acids. Germline V gene data show CDR1 as SGHAT and CDR2 as FQNNGV. The germline V and J ends were trimmed by 1 base and 5 bases, with 23 bases remaining between them.

The rearrangement links TRBV7-9 to TRBJ2-7, with TRBD1 as a possible D gene (5 bases). The CDR3 contains 14 residues. The V gene lost 5 bases and the J gene lost 3 bases, with 14 bases spanning the gap. Germline assignment: CDR1 SEHNR and CDR2 FQNEAQ (reference sequence). The CDR3 region is CASSASGIDYEQYF. The CDR3 DNA sequence: TGTGCCAGCAGCGCCTCAGGGATCGACTACGAGCAGTACTTC.

The chain carries TRBV7-3 and TRBJ2-1; 7 bases fit TRBD2. The germline V gene has CDR1 SGHTA and CDR2 FQGTGA. The CDR3 loop spans 15 amino acids. The ends lost 2 bases at V and 9 bases at J; junction bases unmatched: 10. CDR3 in amino acids: CASSLPGRAFGEQFF. In DNA form, the CDR3 reads TGTGCCAGCAGCTTACCGGGGAGGGCCTTCGGTGAGCAGTTCTTC. The variable domain in full, completed from reference TRBV7-3 and TRBJ2-1, reads GAGVSQTPSNKVTEKGKYVELRCDPISGHTALYWYRQSLGQGPEFLIYFQGTGAADDSGLPNDRFFAVRPEGSVSTLKIQRTERGDSAVYLCASSLPGRAFGEQFFGPGTRLTVL.

DNA of the CDR3: TGTGCCATCAGTGAATCCTCGCCCGGGCTGGGGGCTGAAGCTTTCTTT. Its protein product is CAISESSPGLGAEAFF. J is TRBJ1-1 and V is TRBV10-3, with a possible D match to TRBD1 (5 bases). The V and J ends lost 3 bases and 6 bases respectively, with 20 bases between them. This CDR3 region has 16 residues. Germline V gives CDR1 ENHRY, CDR2 SYGVKD.

A few counts support this clone. This sequence joins TRBV7-8 and TRBJ2-1; the match to TRBD2 covers 9 bases. Per the germline V gene, CDR1 is SGHVS and CDR2 is FQNEAQ. J was trimmed by 15 bases and V by 1 base; bases with no gene match: 10. The CDR3 extends over 14 amino acids. The DNA of the CDR3 is TGTGCCAGCAGCTTAGACCAGGTTAGCGGGAGTCTGTTCTTC. Translating it yields CASSLDQVSGSLFF. Drawing the rest from reference TRBV7-8 and TRBJ2-1, the complete variable domain is GAGVSQSPRYKVAKRGQDVALRCDPISGHVSLFWYQQALGQGPEFLTYFQNEAQLDKSGLPSDRFFAERPEGSVSTLKIQRTQQEDSAVYLCASSLDQVSGSLFFGPGTRLTVL.

This chain joins TRBV28 and TRBJ2-6; weak D call: TRBD1 (6 bases). The V end lost 8 bases, the J end lost 5 bases, and 10 bases lay between the germline ends. From germline, CDR1 is MDHEN and CDR2 SYDVKM. The CDR3 consists of 13 residues. The DNA of the CDR3 is TGTGCCAGCGGGGGCGCTTGGGCCAACGTCCTGACTTTC. Translation gives CASGGAWANVLTF.